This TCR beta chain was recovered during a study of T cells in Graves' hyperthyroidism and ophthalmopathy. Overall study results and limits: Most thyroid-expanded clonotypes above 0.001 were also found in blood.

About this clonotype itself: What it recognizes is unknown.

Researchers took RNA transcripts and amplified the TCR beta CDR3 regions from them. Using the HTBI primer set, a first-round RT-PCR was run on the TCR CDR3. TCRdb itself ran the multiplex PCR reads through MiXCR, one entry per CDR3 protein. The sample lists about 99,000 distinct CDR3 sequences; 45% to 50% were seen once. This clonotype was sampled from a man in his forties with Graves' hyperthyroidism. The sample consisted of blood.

The CDR3: CASSPRQADTGELFF. CDR3 DNA: TGTGCCAGCTCCCCACGACAGGCAGACACCGGGGAGCTGTTTTTT. The V gene is TRBV11-2, the J gene TRBJ2-2, with D perhaps TRBD1 (6 bases). The CDR3 spans 15 residues. Germline V gene sequence: CDR1 SGHAT, CDR2 FQNNGV. V lost 8 bases and J 3 bases, leaving 16 bases between the germline ends.